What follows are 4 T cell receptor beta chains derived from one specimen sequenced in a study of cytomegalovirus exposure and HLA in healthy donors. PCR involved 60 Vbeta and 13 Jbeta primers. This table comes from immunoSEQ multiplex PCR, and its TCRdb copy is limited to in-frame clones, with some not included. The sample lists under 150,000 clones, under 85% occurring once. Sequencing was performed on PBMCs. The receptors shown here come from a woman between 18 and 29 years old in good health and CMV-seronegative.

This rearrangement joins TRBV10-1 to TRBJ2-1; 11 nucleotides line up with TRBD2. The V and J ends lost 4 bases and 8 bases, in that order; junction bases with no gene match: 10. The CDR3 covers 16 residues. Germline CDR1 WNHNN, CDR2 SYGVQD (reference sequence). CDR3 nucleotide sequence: TGCGCCAGCAGTGGTAGCGGGGGGGCCGTATACTATGAGCAGTTCTTC. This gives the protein CASSGSGGAVYYEQFF.

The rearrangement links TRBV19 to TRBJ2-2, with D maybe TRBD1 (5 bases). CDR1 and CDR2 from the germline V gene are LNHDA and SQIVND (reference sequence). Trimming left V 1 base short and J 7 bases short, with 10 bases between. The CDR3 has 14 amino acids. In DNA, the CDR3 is TGTGCCAGTAGTATAGCCACAGGCGGCGGGGAGCTGTTTTTT. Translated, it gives CASSIATGGGELFF.

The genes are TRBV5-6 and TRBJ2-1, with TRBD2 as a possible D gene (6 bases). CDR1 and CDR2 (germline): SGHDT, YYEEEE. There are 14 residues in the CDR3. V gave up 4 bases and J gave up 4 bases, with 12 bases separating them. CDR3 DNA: TGTGCCAGCAGCCCGGGGGTAGGTTACAATGAGCAGTTCTTC. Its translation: CASSPGVGYNEQFF.

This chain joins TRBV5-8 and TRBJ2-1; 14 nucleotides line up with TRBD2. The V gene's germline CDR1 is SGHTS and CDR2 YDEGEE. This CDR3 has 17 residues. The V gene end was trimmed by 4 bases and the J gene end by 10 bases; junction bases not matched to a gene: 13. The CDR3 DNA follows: TGTGCCAGCAGCCCCGAAAGGGGACTAGCGGGGGTAAGGGAGCAGTTCTTC. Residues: CASSPERGLAGVREQFF.